This TCR beta chain was sequenced for a study of identifying expanded T cells in peripheral blood. The V gene end was trimmed by 1 base and the J gene end by 5 bases; junction bases not matched to a gene: 8. The germline V gene has CDR1 MGHRA and CDR2 YSYEKL. This CDR3 contains 17 residues. Data came from immunoSEQ multiplex PCR; TCRdb stores just in-frame clones and leaves some out. The repertoire includes 75,000 to 90,000 clones, about 87% of them detected once, and 7.3% sits in the top ten. This chain uses TRBV4-1 with TRBJ2-3; 11 bases map to TRBD2. This receptor was identified in a person aged 18 to 75 in good health. Material for sequencing was blood. The CDR3 DNA is TGCGCCAGCAGCCAAGTATTAGCGGGAGGGGGACTAGATACGCAGTATTTT. This encodes CASSQVLAGGGLDTQYF.